Below, 18 T cell receptor beta chains from the same sample are listed, as sequenced in a study of Tregs in tolerant kidney transplant recipients. Sequencing was performed with immunoSEQ multiplex PCR; in TCRdb, only in-frame clones are kept and a portion is missing. The sample lists under 95,000 clones, approximately 90% occurring once. The sample here was Tregs from blood, taken before the transplant. All receptors derive from a human donor who received a combined kidney and bone marrow transplant.

The V gene is TRBV6-5, the J gene TRBJ2-1; TRBD2 matches 11 bases. CDR1 and CDR2 from the germline V gene are MNHEY and SVGAGI. The CDR3 spans 16 residues. Trimming removed 4 bases from V and 1 base from J; junction bases left unmatched: 3. CDR3 region: CASSLRLAGSYNEQFF. CDR3 DNA sequence: TGTGCCAGCAGTTTAAGACTAGCGGGATCCTACAATGAGCAGTTCTTC.

On this clone itself: One end of the junction is discordant with germline, which a read error may explain. The identical CDR3 is also encoded by other nucleotide sequences in the sample. V usage is TRBV10-3 and J usage is TRBJ2-3; TRBD2 aligns across 8 bases. CDR1 ENHRY and CDR2 SYGVKD come from the germline V gene. There are 18 residues in the CDR3. This CDR3 is CAISERGGSGRAADTQYF. In nucleotides, the CDR3 is TGCGCCATCAGTGAGCGGGGCGGGAGCGGGAGAGCAGCAGATACGCAGTATTTT.

The chain recombines TRBV5-1 with TRBJ2-1, with D tentatively TRBD2 (5 bases). CDR3 length equals 13 residues. Germline V gene lookup returns CDR1 SGHRS and CDR2 YFSETQ. V gave up 4 bases and J gave up 9 bases, with 14 bases separating them. In nucleotides, the CDR3 is TGCGCCAGCAGCGTGGAATTAGCGACTGAGCAGTTCTTC. This gives the protein CASSVELATEQFF.

This clone was observed a handful of times. The same CDR3 arises from other DNA sequences in this sample as well. The CDR3 sequence is CASSLARVNYGYTF. Here the CDR3 DNA reads TGTGCCAGCAGCTTAGCAAGGGTAAACTATGGCTACACCTTC. The rearrangement uses TRBV7-2 and TRBJ1-2, with D unclear. With 0 bases removed from V and 2 bases from J, the gap between germline ends came to 7 bases. The CDR3 has 14 amino acids. Per the germline V gene, CDR1 is SGHTA and CDR2 is FQGNSA.

The CDR3 reads CASSRDPANTGELFF. CDR3 nucleotide sequence: TGTGCCAGCAGCCGGGACCCCGCGAACACCGGGGAGCTGTTTTTT. The chain carries TRBV28 and TRBJ2-2; D could derive from TRBD1 or TRBD2 (5 bases each). V dropped 6 bases and J dropped 0 bases, with 11 bases sitting between them. There are 15 residues in the CDR3. From germline, CDR1 is MDHEN and CDR2 SYDVKM.

V is TRBV28 and J is TRBJ2-7; 12 bases are a match to TRBD2. V gave up 4 bases and J gave up 5 bases; unmatched junction bases: 3. CDR3 length: 14 residues. Germline-derived CDR1 and CDR2 are MDHEN and SYDVKM. CDR3 region: CASSSSGRAHEQYF. The CDR3 coding sequence is TGTGCCAGCAGTTCTAGCGGGAGGGCCCACGAGCAGTACTTC. The full variable domain, completed using reference TRBV28 and TRBJ2-7, is DVKVTQSSRYLVKRTGEKVFLECVQDMDHENMFWYRQDPGLGLRLIYFSYDVKMKEKGDIPEGYSVSREKKERFSLILESASTNQTSMYLCASSSSGRAHEQYFGPGTRLTVT.

This chain joins TRBV5-1 and TRBJ2-1; 7 bases map to TRBD2. The CDR3 is 18 amino acids. Germline V CDR1 and CDR2: SGHRS, YFSETQ. V was pared by 0 bases and J by 2 bases, with 11 bases of the junction left unmatched. In nucleotides, the CDR3 is TGCGCCAGCAGCTTGGTTTCAGTCCAGCGGGGCACCTACAATGAGCAGTTCTTC. It specifies CASSLVSVQRGTYNEQFF. The entire variable domain, with the rest obtained from reference TRBV5-1 and TRBJ2-1, is as follows: KAGVTQTPRYLIKTRGQQVTLSCSPISGHRSVSWYQQTPGQGLQFLFEYFSETQRNKGNFPGRFSGRQFSNSRSEMNVSTLELGDSALYLCASSLVSVQRGTYNEQFFGPGTRLTVL.

This chain connects TRBV29-1 to TRBJ2-5; 12 bases map to TRBD1. CDR1 and CDR2 (germline): SQVTM, ANQGSEA. The CDR3 has 14 amino acids. The V segment lost 3 bases and the J segment 5 bases; nucleotides outside the gene matches: 4. The CDR3 DNA reads TGCAGCGTTGAGGGACAGGGGGCCGCTGAGACCCAGTACTTC. Its translation: CSVEGQGAAETQYF. Supplemented by reference TRBV29-1 and TRBJ2-5, the full variable domain reads SAVISQKPSRDICQRGTSLTIQCQVDSQVTMMFWYRQQPGQSLTLIATANQGSEATYESGFVIDKFPISRPNLTFSTLTVSNMSPEDSSIYLCSVEGQGAAETQYFGPGTRLLVL.

The rearrangement links TRBV18 to TRBJ1-1; D is perhaps TRBD1 (6 bases). Germline CDR1 reads KGHSH; CDR2 reads LQKENI. The CDR3 is 14 amino acids. V dropped 3 bases and J dropped 7 bases, with 15 bases sitting between them. For the CDR3, the DNA is TGTGCCAGCTCACCGCAAACGGACAGCGTTGAAGCTTTCTTT. As protein: CASSPQTDSVEAFF.

The CDR3 DNA is TGTGCCAGCAGTTCAGGGGGGGGCGGAGGTGGCTACACCTTC. Residues: CASSSGGGGGGYTF. The chain uses TRBV27 and TRBJ1-2; 7 nucleotides line up with TRBD1. Trimming cost V 4 bases and J 7 bases; bases outside gene matches: 9. CDR1 and CDR2 from the germline V gene are MNHEY and SMNVEV (reference sequence). CDR3 size: 14 residues.

J is TRBJ2-7 and V is TRBV6-1; TRBD2 might be the D (6 bases). The CDR3 extends over 14 amino acids. Germline V gene sequence: CDR1 MNHNS, CDR2 SASEGT. Trimming shortened V by 2 bases and J by 4 bases, and 12 bases separated the two germline ends. The CDR3 bases are TGTGCCAGCAGTGAAAACGGGAGAGATTACGAGCAGTACTTC. This sequence encodes CASSENGRDYEQYF.

A single count supports this clone. V gene TRBV5-1 combines with J gene TRBJ1-2, with 9 bases lining up with TRBD1. This CDR3 spans 13 amino acids. Germline V gives CDR1 SGHRS, CDR2 YFSETQ. The V and J ends lost 10 bases and 2 bases, in that order; junction bases with no gene match: 6. As DNA, the CDR3 is TGCGCCTCCCGGGACAGGGACAACTATGGCTACACCTTC. Protein product: CASRDRDNYGYTF.

The chain employs TRBV21-1 and TRBJ2-7. TRBV21-1 is a pseudogene. This CDR3 contains 11 residues. CDR3 protein: CAIPLWFEQYF. CDR3 DNA sequence: TGTGCCATTCCTTTGTGGTTCGAGCAGTACTTC.

The chain combines TRBV19 with TRBJ1-3; D ambiguous. The CDR3 has 16 residues. Germline V gene lookup returns CDR1 LNHDA and CDR2 SQIVND (reference sequence). V was clipped by 1 base and J by 0 bases, with 10 bases between them. DNA for the CDR3: TGTGCCAGTAGTATAGCGAGACGGTCCTCTGGAAACACCATATATTTT. It codes for CASSIARRSSGNTIYF.

This rearrangement joins TRBV19 to TRBJ2-7; D may correspond to TRBD1 or TRBD2 (5 bases each). This CDR3 region has 15 residues. Trimming removed 6 bases at V and 3 bases at J, with 18 bases between. Germline assignment: CDR1 LNHDA and CDR2 SQIVND (reference sequence). CDR3 coding DNA: TGTGCCAGTAGAGAACGGGGCAGAGTTTACTACGAGCAGTACTTC. Protein: CASRERGRVYYEQYF. The whole variable domain, remainder taken from reference TRBV19 and TRBJ2-7, is DGGITQSPKYLFRKEGQNVTLSCEQNLNHDAMYWYRQDPGQGLRLIYYSQIVNDFQKGDIAEGYSVSREKKESFPLTVTSAQKNPTAFYLCASRERGRVYYEQYFGPGTRLTVT.

V gene TRBV2 combines with J gene TRBJ2-2, with D unresolved. The CDR3 covers 15 residues. V shed 4 bases and J shed 0 bases, with 9 bases lying between them. Germline assignment: CDR1 SNHLY and CDR2 FYNNEI. The CDR3 DNA is TGTGCCAGCAGTGCGGACGGTACGAACACCGGGGAGCTGTTTTTT. Its protein is CASSADGTNTGELFF.

The rearrangement joins TRBV28 to TRBJ1-2; D is possibly TRBD1 (6 bases). The germline CDR1 and CDR2 sequences are MDHEN and SYDVKM. Trimming stripped 5 bases from V and 8 bases from J, with 21 bases between. The CDR3 sequence is 15 residues long. The CDR3 reads CASSQVVGTMGGYTF. For the CDR3, the DNA is TGTGCCAGCAGTCAGGTGGTGGGGACAATGGGAGGCTACACCTTC.

The J gene is TRBJ2-5, the V gene TRBV5-8; TRBD2 might be the D (5 bases). The DNA end is more similar to TRBJ2-7, so the J call may be wrong. The CDR3 runs 15 residues. Per the germline V gene, CDR1 is SGHTS and CDR2 is YDEGEE. The CDR3 spells CASSLGLREGTEQYF. The CDR3 nucleotides are TGTGCCAGCAGCTTGGGATTGAGGGAAGGAACCGAGCAGTACTTC.